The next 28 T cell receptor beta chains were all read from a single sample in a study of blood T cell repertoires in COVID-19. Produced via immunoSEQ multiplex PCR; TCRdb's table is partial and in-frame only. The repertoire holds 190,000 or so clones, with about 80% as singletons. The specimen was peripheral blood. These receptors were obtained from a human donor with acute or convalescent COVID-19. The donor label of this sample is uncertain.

In nucleotides, the CDR3 is TGTGCCAGCAGTCTGCAACAGGGGTCGGGCACTGAAGCTTTCTTT. Translation: CASSLQQGSGTEAFF. The chain carries TRBV6-6 and TRBJ1-1; TRBD1 aligns across 7 bases. J gave up 4 bases and V 5 bases, and 10 bases lay outside the gene matches. Looked up from germline, CDR1 is MNHNY and CDR2 is SVGAGI (reference sequence). The CDR3 covers 15 residues.

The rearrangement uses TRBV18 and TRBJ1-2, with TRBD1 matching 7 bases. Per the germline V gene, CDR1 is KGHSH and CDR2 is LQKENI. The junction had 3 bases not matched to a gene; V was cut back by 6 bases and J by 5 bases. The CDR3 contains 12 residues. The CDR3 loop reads CASSGQLYGYTF. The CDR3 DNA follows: TGTGCCAGCTCGGGACAGCTTTATGGCTACACCTTC.

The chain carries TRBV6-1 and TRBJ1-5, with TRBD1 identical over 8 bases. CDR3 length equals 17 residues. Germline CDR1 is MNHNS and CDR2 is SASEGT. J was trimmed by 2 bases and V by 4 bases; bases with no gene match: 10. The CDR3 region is CASSGPLMTGGNQPQHF. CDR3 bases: TGTGCCAGCAGTGGGCCCCTGATGACAGGGGGCAATCAGCCCCAGCATTTT.

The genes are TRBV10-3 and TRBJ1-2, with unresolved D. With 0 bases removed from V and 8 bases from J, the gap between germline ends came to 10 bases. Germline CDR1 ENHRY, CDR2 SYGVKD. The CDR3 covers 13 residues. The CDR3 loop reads CAISESSGVGYTF. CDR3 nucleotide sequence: TGTGCCATCAGTGAGTCGAGCGGGGTAGGCTACACCTTC.

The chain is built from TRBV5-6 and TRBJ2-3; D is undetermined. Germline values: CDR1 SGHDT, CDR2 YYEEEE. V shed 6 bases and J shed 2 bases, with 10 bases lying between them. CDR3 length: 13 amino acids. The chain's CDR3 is CASTVRITDTQYF. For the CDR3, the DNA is TGTGCCAGCACGGTCCGCATCACAGATACGCAGTATTTT.

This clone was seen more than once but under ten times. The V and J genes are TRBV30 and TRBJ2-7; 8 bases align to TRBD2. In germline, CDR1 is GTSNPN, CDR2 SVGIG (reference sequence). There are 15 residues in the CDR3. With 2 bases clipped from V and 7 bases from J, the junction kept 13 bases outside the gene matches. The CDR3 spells CAWSPSAGGAGEQYF. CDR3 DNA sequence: TGTGCCTGGAGTCCCTCCGCGGGGGGCGCGGGTGAGCAGTACTTC.

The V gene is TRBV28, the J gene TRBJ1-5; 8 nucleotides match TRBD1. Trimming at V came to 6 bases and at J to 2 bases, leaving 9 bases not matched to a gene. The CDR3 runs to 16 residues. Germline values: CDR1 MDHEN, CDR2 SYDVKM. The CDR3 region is CASRRQGMMGNQPQHF. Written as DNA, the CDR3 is TGTGCCAGCAGGAGACAGGGGATGATGGGCAATCAGCCCCAGCATTTT.

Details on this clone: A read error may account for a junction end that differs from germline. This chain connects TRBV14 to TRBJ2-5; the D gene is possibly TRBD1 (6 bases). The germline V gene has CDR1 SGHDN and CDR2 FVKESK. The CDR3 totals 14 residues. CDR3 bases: TGTGCCAGCAGCGAAGACAGGACTCCCGTGACCCAGTACTTC. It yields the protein CASSEDRTPVTQYF.

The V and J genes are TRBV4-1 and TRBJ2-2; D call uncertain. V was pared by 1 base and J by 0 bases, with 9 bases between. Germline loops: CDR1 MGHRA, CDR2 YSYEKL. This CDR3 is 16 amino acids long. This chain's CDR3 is CASSQVGRPNTGELFF. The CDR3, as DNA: TGCGCCAGCAGCCAAGTTGGCAGGCCGAACACCGGGGAGCTGTTTTTT.

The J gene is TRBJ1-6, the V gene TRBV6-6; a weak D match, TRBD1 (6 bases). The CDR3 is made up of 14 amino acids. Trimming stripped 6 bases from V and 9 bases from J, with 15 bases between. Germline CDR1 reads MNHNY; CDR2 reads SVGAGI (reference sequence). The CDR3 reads CASSGQTSSSPLHF. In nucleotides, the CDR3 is TGTGCCAGCAGCGGACAGACCTCGAGTTCACCCCTCCACTTT.

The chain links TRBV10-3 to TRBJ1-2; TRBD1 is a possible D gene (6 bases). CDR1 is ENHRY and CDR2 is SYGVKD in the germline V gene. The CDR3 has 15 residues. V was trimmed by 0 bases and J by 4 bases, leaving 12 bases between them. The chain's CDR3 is CAISESSGASYGYTF. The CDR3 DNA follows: TGTGCCATCAGTGAGTCGTCAGGGGCCAGCTATGGCTACACCTTC.

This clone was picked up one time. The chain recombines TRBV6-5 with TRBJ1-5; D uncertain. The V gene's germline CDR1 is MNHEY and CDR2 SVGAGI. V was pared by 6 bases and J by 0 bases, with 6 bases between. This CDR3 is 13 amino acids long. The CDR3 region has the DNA TGTGCCAGCAGGGGAGGTAGCAATCAGCCCCAGCATTTT. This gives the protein CASRGGSNQPQHF.

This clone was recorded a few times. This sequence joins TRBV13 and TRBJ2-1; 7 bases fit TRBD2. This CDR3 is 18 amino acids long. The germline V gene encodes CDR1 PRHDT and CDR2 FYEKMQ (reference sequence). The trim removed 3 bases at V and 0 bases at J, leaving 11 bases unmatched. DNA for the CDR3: TGTGCCAGCAGCTTTGGCCTAGCGGAGGTAAGCTCCTACAATGAGCAGTTCTTC. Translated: CASSFGLAEVSSYNEQFF.

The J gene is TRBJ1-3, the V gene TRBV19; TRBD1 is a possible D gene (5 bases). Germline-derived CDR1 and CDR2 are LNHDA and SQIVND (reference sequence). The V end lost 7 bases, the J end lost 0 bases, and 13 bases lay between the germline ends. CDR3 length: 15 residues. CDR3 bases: TGTGCCAGTAACAATCGGGGGTTCTCTGGAAACACCATATATTTT. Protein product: CASNNRGFSGNTIYF.

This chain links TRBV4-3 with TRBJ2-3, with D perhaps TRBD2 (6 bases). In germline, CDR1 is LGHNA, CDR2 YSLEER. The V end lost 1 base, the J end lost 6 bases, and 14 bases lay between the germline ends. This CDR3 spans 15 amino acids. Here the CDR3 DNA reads TGCGCCAGCAGCCAAGGCGGGGTAGCCTTGGATACGCAGTATTTT. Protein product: CASSQGGVALDTQYF.

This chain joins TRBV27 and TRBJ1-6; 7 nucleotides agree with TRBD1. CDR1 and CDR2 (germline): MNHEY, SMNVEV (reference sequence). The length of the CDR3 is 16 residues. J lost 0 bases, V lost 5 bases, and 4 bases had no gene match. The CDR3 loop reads CASSTGQASYNSPLHF. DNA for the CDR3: TGTGCCAGCAGTACTGGACAGGCCTCCTATAATTCACCCCTCCACTTT.

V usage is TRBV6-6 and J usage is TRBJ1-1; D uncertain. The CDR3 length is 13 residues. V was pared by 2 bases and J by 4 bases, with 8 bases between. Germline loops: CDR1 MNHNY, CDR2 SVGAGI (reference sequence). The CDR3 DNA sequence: TGTGCCAGCAGTTACGGAGGGCTCACTGAAGCTTTCTTT. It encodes CASSYGGLTEAFF.

In DNA, the CDR3 is TGTGCCAGCAGCTTGCGGGGGAGGGACACTGAAGCTTTCTTT. As protein: CASSLRGRDTEAFF. J is TRBJ1-1 and V is TRBV7-6, with D perhaps TRBD1 (5 bases). Germline CDR1 is SGHVS and CDR2 is FNYEAQ. This CDR3 region has 14 residues. The ends were cut back, 3 bases at V and 3 bases at J, with 11 bases in the middle.

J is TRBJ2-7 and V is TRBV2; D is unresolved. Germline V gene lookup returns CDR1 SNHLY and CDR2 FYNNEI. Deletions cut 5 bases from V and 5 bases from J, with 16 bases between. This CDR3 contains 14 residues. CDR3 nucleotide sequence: TGTGCCAGCAGTCACCCACCGGTTCCACACGAGCAGTACTTC. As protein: CASSHPPVPHEQYF.

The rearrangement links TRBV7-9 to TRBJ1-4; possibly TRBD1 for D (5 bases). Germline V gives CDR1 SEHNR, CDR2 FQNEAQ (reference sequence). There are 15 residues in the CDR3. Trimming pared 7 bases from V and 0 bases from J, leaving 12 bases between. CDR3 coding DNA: TGTGCCAGCACCAGACAGATAGCAACTAATGAAAAACTGTTTTTT. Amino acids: CASTRQIATNEKLFF.

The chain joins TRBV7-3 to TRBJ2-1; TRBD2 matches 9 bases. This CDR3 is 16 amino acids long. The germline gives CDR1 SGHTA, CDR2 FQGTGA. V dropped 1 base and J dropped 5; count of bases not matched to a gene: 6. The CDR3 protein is CASSLMGLAGNNEQFF. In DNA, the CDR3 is TGTGCCAGCAGCTTAATGGGGCTAGCGGGGAACAATGAGCAGTTCTTC.

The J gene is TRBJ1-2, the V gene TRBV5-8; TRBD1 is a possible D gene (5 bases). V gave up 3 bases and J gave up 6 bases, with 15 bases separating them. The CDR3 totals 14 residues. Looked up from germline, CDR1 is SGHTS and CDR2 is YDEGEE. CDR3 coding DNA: TGTGCCAGCAGCTACGGGGCTAGGACTAATGGCTACACCTTC. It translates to CASSYGARTNGYTF.

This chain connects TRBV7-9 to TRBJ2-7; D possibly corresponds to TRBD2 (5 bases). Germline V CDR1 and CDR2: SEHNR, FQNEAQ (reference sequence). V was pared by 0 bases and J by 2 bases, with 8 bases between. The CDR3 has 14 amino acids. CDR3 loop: CASSLAGVTYEQYF. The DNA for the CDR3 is TGTGCCAGCAGCTTAGCGGGAGTAACCTACGAGCAGTACTTC.

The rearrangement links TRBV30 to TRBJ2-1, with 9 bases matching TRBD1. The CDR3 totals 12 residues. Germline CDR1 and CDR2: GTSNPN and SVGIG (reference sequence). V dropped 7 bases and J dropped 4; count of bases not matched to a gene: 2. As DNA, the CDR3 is TGTGCCTCGGACAGGGGTTACAATGAGCAGTTCTTC. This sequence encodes CASDRGYNEQFF.

CDR3 loop: CASSLRELAGGTDTQYF. As DNA, the CDR3 is TGTGCCAGCAGCCTACGAGAACTAGCGGGAGGCACAGATACGCAGTATTTT. This chain uses TRBV27 with TRBJ2-3, with 11 bases lining up with TRBD2. Trimming at V came to 6 bases and at J to 1 base, leaving 9 bases not matched to a gene. The germline V gene encodes CDR1 MNHEY and CDR2 SMNVEV (reference sequence). This CDR3 is 17 amino acids long.

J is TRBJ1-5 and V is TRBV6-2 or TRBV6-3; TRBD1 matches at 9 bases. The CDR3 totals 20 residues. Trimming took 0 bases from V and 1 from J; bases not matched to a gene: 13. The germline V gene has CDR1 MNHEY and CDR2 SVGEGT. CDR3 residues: CASSYSPLQGAVGSNQPQHF. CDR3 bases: TGTGCCAGCAGTTACTCCCCCCTACAGGGGGCAGTTGGGAGCAATCAGCCCCAGCATTTT.

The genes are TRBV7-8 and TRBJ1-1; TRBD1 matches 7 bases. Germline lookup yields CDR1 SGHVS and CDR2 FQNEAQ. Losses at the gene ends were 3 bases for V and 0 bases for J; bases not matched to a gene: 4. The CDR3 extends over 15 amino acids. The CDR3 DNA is TGTGCCAGCAGCTTTGCAGGGGGACTGAACACTGAAGCTTTCTTT. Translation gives CASSFAGGLNTEAFF.

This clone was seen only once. This CDR3 is CASSRMFAVGTDTQYF. The CDR3 DNA reads TGTGCCAGCAGCAGGATGTTTGCGGTAGGCACAGATACGCAGTATTTT. The chain uses TRBV5-4 and TRBJ2-3; no definite D call. The CDR3 is 16 amino acids. Trimming took 4 bases from V and 1 from J, leaving 16 bases between them. Germline CDR1 is SGHNT and CDR2 is YYREEE (reference sequence).